This T cell receptor beta chain was recorded in a study of vaccination effects on CD4 cells after COVID-19 (dated by TCRdb to 2022 to 2024). For the wider study: Post-vaccine samples across the study were collected a median of 72 days after the second dose, with a range of 14 to 241. SARS-CoV-2 spike-specific CD4+ TCR repertoires were compared before and after mRNA vaccination in COVID-19 convalescent patients and in infection-naive vaccine recipients. A total of over nine COVID-19 convalescent patients and a handful of SARS-CoV-2-naive healthy vaccine recipients were included in the full study. Cultures from other donors in the study were sequenced with the Oncomine TCR Beta short-read assay on an Illumina iSeq 100.

As to this clone: What this receptor recognizes is not known. Within one base of it there is no much larger clone, and no base qualities were kept.

In the ViraFEST assay, PBMC were stimulated with viral peptide pools, and TCR sequencing was then used to find antigen-specific CD4+ T cell clonotypes based on their expansion. After less than 13 days of culture, CD4+ T cells were isolated with the EasySep CD4+ T cell isolation kit. Each participant received two doses of an mRNA SARS-CoV-2 vaccine, either BNT162b2 or mRNA-1273. None of the healthy vaccine recipients had a prior SARS-CoV-2 infection, which was confirmed by nucleocapsid antibody tests that came back negative both before and after vaccination. Two million PBMC per well were cultured with 9 to 10 ug/ml peptides in IMDM containing 5% human AB serum, about 9.6 IU/ml IL-2 and gentamicin. On days 3 and 7, half of the culture medium was replaced with fresh IL-2-containing medium. Each peptide stimulation condition was cultured in triplicate wells unless otherwise noted. PBMC were separated from whole blood using Ficoll-Paque Plus gradient centrifugation and were then either cryopreserved at -140C or used fresh. The overlapping peptide pools covered the spike proteins of SARS-CoV-2 as well as those of the common cold coronaviruses HCoV-NL63, HCoV-OC43 and HCoV-229E. The QIAamp micro DNA kit was used to extract genomic DNA from the cultured CD4+ T cells.

Study-wide conclusions, independent of this receptor: Clones induced by infection and clones induced by vaccination both contracted markedly at late timepoints after vaccination, which fits with T cell responses waning over time. The study was limited by a small number of convalescent patients and lacked early post-infection timepoints. In healthy vaccine recipients, vaccine-induced clones were almost all SARS-CoV-2 mono-reactive, with only 1 of 255 cross-reactive with common cold coronaviruses.

Reading the germline V gene (reference sequence) gives CDR1 LNHDA and CDR2 SQIVND. V drops 3 bases and J drops 7 bases, leaving 16 bases in between. The CDR3, cysteine through phenylalanine, is 15 amino acids long. CDR3 DNA is the only sequence kept; it has 45 bases, read in frame from the first base. Preparation of the library involved the immunoSEQ multiplex PCR assay. TCR beta CDR3 sequencing was performed on DNA from the cultured, isolated CD4+ T cells. Per the source publication's procedure: Non-productive TCR sequences were removed and reads were trimmed to the CDR3 region, keeping CDR3s of at least 7 amino acids. The MANAFEST web app was used to pick out antigen-specific clonotypes by comparing their expansion in peptide wells with that in reference cultures. To be called positive, a clone needed expansion at FDR<0.05 compared with the reference and with all other wells, an odds ratio greater than 5, and a frequency greater than 0.1% in two replicate wells. A clonotype was called cross-reactive if it was significantly expanded both in SARS-CoV-2 spike wells and in at least one common cold coronavirus spike condition. Levenshtein distance calculated with the stringdist R package was used to assess CDR3 similarity, and unrooted trees were constructed with ape in R 3.6.1. Held by TCRdb, this immuneACCESS table contains in-frame sequences only and omits some clones. Under half of the omission traces to an unresolved V gene where checked; the cause of the rest is unknown. V, J and clone size derive from that table, while D and trimming were established from the DNA sequence. The sample table contains 25,000 to 30,000 clones; only one count was recorded for roughly four fifths of them. The ten top clones hold more than 12% of the sample.

The chain employs TRBV19 and TRBJ1-5, with TRBD1 as a weak D call on 6 bases. This clonotype was obtained from a human donor who received a COVID-19 vaccine. Specimen: CD4+ T cells from PBMCs cultured with HCoV-229E spike peptides, collected after COVID-19 vaccination. The cell subset or site label corresponds to: HCoV-229E spike overlapping peptide pool stimulation. The DNA sequence follows: TGTGCCAGTAGTATTTCGGTGGGGGGGCGCCAGCCCCAGCATTTT. Translated, this gives CASSISVGGRQPQHF.